This TCR beta chain was documented in a study of patients and donors after allogeneic stem cell transplantation. Each CDR3 protein gets one entry after TCRdb re-called the RT-PCR reads with MiXCR. The data contain some 960,000 distinct CDR3 sequences, 15% to 20% of them singletons. The CDR3 has 15 residues. Germline values: CDR1 SGHRS, CDR2 YFSETQ. The V segment lost 3 bases and the J segment 2 bases; nucleotides outside the gene matches: 6. The source of this sequence is a human donor who was either an allogeneic HSCT recipient or a stem cell or donor lymphocyte infusion donor (not recorded which). It is not recorded whose cells these are; they may come from a transplant donor. The genes are TRBV5-1 and TRBJ1-1; 8 bases are shared with TRBD1. Sequencing used blood, either unsorted or a sorted T cell fraction (not recorded which). The CDR3 coding sequence is TGCGCCAGCAGCTCAAACAGGGGGTACAACACTGAAGCTTTCTTT. It specifies CASSSNRGYNTEAFF.